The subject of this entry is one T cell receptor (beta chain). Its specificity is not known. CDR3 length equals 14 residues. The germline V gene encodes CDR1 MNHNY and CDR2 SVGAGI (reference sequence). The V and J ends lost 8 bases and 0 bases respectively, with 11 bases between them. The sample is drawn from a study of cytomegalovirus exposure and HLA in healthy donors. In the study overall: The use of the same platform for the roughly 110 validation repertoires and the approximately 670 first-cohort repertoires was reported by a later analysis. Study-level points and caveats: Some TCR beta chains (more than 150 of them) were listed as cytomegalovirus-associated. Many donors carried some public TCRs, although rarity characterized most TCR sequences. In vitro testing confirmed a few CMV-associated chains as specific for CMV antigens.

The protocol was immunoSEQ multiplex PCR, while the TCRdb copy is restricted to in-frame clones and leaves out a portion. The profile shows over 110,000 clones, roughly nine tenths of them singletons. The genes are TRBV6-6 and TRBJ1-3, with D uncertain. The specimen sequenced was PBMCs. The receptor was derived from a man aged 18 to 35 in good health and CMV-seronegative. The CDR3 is CASFPGSSGNTIYF. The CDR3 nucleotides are TGTGCCAGCTTCCCGGGAAGCTCTGGAAACACCATATATTTT.